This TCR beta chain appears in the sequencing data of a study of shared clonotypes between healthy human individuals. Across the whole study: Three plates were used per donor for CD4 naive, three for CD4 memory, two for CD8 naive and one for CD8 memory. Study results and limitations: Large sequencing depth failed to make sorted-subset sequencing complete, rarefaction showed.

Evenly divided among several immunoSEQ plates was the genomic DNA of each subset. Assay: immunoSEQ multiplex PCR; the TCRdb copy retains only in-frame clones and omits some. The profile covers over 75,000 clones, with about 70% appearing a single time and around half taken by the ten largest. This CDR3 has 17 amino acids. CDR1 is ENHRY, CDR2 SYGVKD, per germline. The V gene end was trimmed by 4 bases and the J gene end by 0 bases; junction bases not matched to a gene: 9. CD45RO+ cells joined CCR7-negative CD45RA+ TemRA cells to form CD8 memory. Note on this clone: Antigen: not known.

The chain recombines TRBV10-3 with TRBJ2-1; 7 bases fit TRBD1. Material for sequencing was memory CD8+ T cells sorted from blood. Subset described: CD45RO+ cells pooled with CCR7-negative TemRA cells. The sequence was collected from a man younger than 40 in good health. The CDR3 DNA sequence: TGTGCCATCAGTGGATGGGACAGCCCGAGCTCCTACAATGAGCAGTTCTTC. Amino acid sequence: CAISGWDSPSSYNEQFF.